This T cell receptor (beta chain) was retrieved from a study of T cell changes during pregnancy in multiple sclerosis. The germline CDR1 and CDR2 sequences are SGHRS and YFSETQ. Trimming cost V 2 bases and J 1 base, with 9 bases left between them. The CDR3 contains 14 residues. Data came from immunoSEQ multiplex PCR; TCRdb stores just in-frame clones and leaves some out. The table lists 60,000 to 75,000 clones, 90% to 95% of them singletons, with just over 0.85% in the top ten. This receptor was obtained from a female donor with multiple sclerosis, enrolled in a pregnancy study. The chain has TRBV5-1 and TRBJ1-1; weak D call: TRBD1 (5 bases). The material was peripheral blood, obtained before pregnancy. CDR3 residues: CASSLGVTNTEAFF. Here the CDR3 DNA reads TGCGCCAGCAGCTTAGGGGTAACGAACACTGAAGCTTTCTTT.